This T cell receptor beta chain was recorded in a study of cytomegalovirus exposure and HLA in healthy donors. In the study overall: Unique TCRs numbering some 93 million, obtained from HLA-typed donors, made up an early data release. Study-wide results and caveats: It has been reported that TCR beta sequences accurately predicted the HLA-A and HLA-B alleles of most subjects. Most of the CMV-associated TCR beta chains (in a later analysis) appeared to be HLA-restricted. Presence/absence analyses assumed roughly uniform sequencing depth across donors, which may not hold.

60 Vbeta and 13 Jbeta primers were used in PCR. Clones were read by immunoSEQ multiplex PCR, and TCRdb kept only the in-frame ones, dropping some. In the table there are 150,000 to 180,000 clones, 65% to 85% of which are singletons. The CDR3 loop spans 13 amino acids. J gave up 16 bases and V 4 bases, and 12 bases lay outside the gene matches. From germline, CDR1 is MNHEY and CDR2 SMNVEV (reference sequence). With regard to this clone: The antigen is not known.

The source material was PBMCs. The receptor comes from a man younger than 35 in good health and CMV-seronegative. The chain recombines TRBV27 with TRBJ1-5; 8 bases line up with TRBD1. The CDR3 nucleotides are TGTGCCAGCAGTTCAGTAAGAGGACAGGGAAGACATTTT. Translated, it gives CASSSVRGQGRHF.